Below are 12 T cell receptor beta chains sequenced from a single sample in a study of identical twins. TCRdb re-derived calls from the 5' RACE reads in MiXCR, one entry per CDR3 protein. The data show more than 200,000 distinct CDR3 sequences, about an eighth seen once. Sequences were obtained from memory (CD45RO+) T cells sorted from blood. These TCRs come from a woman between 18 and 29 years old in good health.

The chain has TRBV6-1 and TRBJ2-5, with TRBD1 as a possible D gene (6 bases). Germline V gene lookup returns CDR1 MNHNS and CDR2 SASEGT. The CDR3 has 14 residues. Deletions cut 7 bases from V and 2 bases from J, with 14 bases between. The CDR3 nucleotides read TGTGCCAGCACGTCCGGGACACTTCAAGAGACCCAGTACTTC. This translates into CASTSGTLQETQYF.

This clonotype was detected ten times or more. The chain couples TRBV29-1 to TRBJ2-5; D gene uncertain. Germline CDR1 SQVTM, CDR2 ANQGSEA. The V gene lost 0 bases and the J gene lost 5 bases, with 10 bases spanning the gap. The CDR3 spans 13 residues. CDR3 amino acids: CSVEEQRRETQYF. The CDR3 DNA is TGCAGCGTTGAAGAGCAGCGTCGGGAGACCCAGTACTTC.

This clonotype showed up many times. CDR3 DNA: TGTGCCAGCAGCCCCATACTAGATCCGGGACTAGTCGGGCATGAGCAGTTCTTC. Amino acids: CASSPILDPGLVGHEQFF. The V and J genes are TRBV11-2 and TRBJ2-1; 8 positions match TRBD2. Germline V gives CDR1 SGHAT, CDR2 FQNNGV. This CDR3 is 18 amino acids long. V gave up 5 bases and J gave up 8 bases; unmatched junction bases: 20.

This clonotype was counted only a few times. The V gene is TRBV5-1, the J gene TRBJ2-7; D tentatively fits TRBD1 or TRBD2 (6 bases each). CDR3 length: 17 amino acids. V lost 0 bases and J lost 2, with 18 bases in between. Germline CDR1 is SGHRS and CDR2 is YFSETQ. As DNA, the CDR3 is TGCGCCAGCAGCTTGGGGAGCCAGGGGCGCGGGACCTACGAGCAGTACTTC. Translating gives CASSLGSQGRGTYEQYF.

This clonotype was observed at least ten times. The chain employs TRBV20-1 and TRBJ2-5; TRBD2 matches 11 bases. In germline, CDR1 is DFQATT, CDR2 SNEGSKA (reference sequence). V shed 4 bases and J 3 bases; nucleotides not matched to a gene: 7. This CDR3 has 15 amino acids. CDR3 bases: TGCAGTGCTACCGAGACTAGCGGGATAAAAGAGACCCAGTACTTC. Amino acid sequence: CSATETSGIKETQYF.

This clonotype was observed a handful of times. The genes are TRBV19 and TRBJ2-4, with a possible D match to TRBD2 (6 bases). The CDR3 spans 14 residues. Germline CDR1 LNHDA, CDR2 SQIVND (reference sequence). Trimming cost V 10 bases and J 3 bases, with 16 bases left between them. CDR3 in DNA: TGTGCCACCTCGACCGGGCGGGACAAAAACATTCAGTACTTC. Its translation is CATSTGRDKNIQYF.

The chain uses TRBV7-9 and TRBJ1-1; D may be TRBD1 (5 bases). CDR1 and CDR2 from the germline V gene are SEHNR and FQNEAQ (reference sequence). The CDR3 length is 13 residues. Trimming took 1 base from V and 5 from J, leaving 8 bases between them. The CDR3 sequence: CASSLVRDTEAFF. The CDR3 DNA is TGTGCCAGCAGCTTAGTCAGGGATACTGAAGCTTTCTTT.

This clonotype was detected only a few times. The chain's CDR3 is CSASRSSELFF. In DNA form, the CDR3 reads TGCAGTGCTAGTCGTAGTTCGGAACTGTTTTTT. The chain combines TRBV20-1 with TRBJ1-4; unclear D gene. This CDR3 spans 11 amino acids. Germline lookup yields CDR1 DFQATT and CDR2 SNEGSKA (reference sequence). Trimming shortened V by 3 bases and J by 12 bases, and 11 bases separated the two germline ends.

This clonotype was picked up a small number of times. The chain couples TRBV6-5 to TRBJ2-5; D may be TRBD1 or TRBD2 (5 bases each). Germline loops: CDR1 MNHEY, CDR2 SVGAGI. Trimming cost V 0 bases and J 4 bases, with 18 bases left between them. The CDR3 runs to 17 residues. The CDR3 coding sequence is TGTGCCAGCAGTTACTCGGACGGGACCCCGAGGGGAGAGACCCAGTACTTC. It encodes CASSYSDGTPRGETQYF.

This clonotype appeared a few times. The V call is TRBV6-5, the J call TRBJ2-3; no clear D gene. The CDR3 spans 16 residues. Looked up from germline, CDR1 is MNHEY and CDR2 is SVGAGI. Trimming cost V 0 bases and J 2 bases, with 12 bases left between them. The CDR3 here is CASSYSSFQITDTQYF. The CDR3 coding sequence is TGTGCCAGCAGTTACTCTTCCTTCCAGATCACAGATACGCAGTATTTT.

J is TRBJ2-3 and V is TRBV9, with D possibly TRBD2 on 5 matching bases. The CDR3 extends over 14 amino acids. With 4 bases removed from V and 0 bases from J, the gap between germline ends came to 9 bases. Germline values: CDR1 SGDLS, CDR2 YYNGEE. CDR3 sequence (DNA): TGTGCCAGCAGCTCGAGGACTAGCACAGATACGCAGTATTTT. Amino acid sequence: CASSSRTSTDTQYF.

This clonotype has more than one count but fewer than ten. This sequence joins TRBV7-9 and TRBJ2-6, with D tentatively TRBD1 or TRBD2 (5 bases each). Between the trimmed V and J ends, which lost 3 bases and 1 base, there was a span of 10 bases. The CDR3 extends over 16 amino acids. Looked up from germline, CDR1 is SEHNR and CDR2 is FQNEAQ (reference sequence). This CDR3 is CASSLWGGSGANVLTF. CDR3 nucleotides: TGTGCCAGCAGCTTGTGGGGCGGGTCTGGGGCCAACGTCCTGACTTTC.